Following are 24 T cell receptor beta chains from one sample sequenced in a study of neurological immune-mediated disorders (dated by TCRdb to the late 2010s). Receptors were amplified or captured by 5' RACE. Instrument on record: Illumina HiSeq 2500. The raw public data were reprocessed by TCRdb itself: fastp quality trimming at Q25, MiXCR clonotype calling, in-frame beta chains only. Each CDR3 protein appears once, grouped with its most common genes and DNA. The table for this sample lists 84,000 or so distinct CDR3 sequences; around 14% of them were counted only once. Clones ranked in the top ten supply 5% of the sample. The label giving this sample's time point can be read as: longitudinal time-point 2. Sequences were obtained from PBMCs. The source is a female donor with HTLV-1-associated myelopathy (HAM/TSP).

In its sample, this clonotype was seen many times. V and J are TRBV7-9 and TRBJ2-1; 8 positions match TRBD2. V lost 2 bases to trimming and J lost 6 bases; unmatched junction nucleotides: 6. The CDR3 runs to 15 residues. In germline, CDR1 is SEHNR, CDR2 FQNEAQ (reference sequence). CDR3 in DNA: TGTGCCAGCAGCTTATTCGGGGGGGCCGGCAATGAGCAGTTCTTC. Protein: CASSLFGGAGNEQFF. Together with reference TRBV7-9 and TRBJ2-1, the CDR3 gives the full variable domain: DTGVSQNPRHKITKRGQNVTFRCDPISEHNRLYWYRQTLGQGPEFLTYFQNEAQLEKSRLLSDRFSAERPKGSFSTLEIQRTEQGDSAMYLCASSLFGGAGNEQFFGPGTRLTVL.

In this sample, this clonotype turned up many times. The V and J genes are TRBV12-3 or TRBV12-4 and TRBJ2-2, with D perhaps matching TRBD1 (5 bases). Trimming took off 7 bases at V and 2 bases at J, with 11 bases between the two ends. The CDR3 extends over 14 amino acids. Here the CDR3 DNA reads TGTGCCAGCAAATGGGGCCAAAACACCGGGGAGCTGTTTTTT. This sequence encodes CASKWGQNTGELFF.

This clonotype was seen many times. The chain carries TRBV14 and TRBJ1-2; D ambiguous. Germline V gives CDR1 SGHDN, CDR2 FVKESK. V was cut by 0 bases and J by 5 bases, with 4 bases left in between. The CDR3 consists of 12 residues. The CDR3 nucleotides are TGTGCCAGCAGCCAAGAAATATATGGCTACACCTTC. Translated: CASSQEIYGYTF.

This clonotype was observed many times. The chain joins TRBV6-6 to TRBJ2-7; 7 nucleotides match TRBD2. V trimming: 2 bases; J trimming: 7 bases; junction bases outside the gene matches: 5. This CDR3 has 13 residues. CDR1 MNHNY and CDR2 SVGAGI come from the germline V gene (reference sequence). The CDR3 is CASSYLQGGEQYF. The CDR3 coding sequence is TGTGCCAGCAGTTACCTGCAGGGAGGGGAGCAGTACTTC.

This clonotype was seen ten or more times. The chain is built from TRBV4-2 and TRBJ2-1, with a tentative D call TRBD2 (6 bases). Germline values: CDR1 LGHNA, CDR2 YNFKEQ. This CDR3 has 19 residues. The germline V and J ends were trimmed by 0 bases and 0 bases, with 18 bases remaining between them. The CDR3 coding sequence is TGTGCCAGCAGCCAAGAGCATGGGGCGGGATTTAGCTCCTACAATGAGCAGTTCTTC. Its translation is CASSQEHGAGFSSYNEQFF.

This clonotype has a count of ten or more. This sequence joins TRBV28 and TRBJ2-1; D might be TRBD1 (6 bases). CDR1 and CDR2 from the germline V gene are MDHEN and SYDVKM. V dropped 8 bases and J dropped 7 bases, with 21 bases sitting between them. This CDR3 comprises 15 residues. The CDR3 loop is CASEVTGRYVNEQFF. As DNA, the CDR3 is TGTGCCAGCGAAGTCACAGGGCGATATGTAAATGAGCAGTTCTTC.

This clonotype was observed many times. This chain joins TRBV2 and TRBJ2-5; 7 bases match TRBD1. The CDR3 extends over 15 amino acids. Per germline, CDR1 SNHLY and CDR2 FYNNEI. V was pared by 6 bases and J by 1 base, with 8 bases of the junction left unmatched. For the CDR3, the DNA is TGTGCCAGCAGCGAACCACAGGGGCCCCAAGAGACCCAGTACTTC. The encoded protein is CASSEPQGPQETQYF.

This clonotype was seen many times. The CDR3 is CASSFFGTGELFF. Written as DNA, the CDR3 is TGCGCCAGCAGCTTTTTCGGCACCGGGGAGCTGTTTTTT. The rearrangement joins TRBV5-1 to TRBJ2-2, with unresolved D. This CDR3 has 13 amino acids. The germline V and J ends were trimmed by 2 bases and 4 bases, with 6 bases remaining between them. Looked up from germline, CDR1 is SGHRS and CDR2 is YFSETQ.

This clonotype has ten or more counts. This chain joins TRBV10-3 and TRBJ2-2; 12 bases fit TRBD1. CDR1 and CDR2 from the germline V gene are ENHRY and SYGVKD. The CDR3 runs 17 residues. Trimming at V came to 6 bases and at J to 6 bases, leaving 11 bases not matched to a gene. This chain's CDR3 is CAIRPGQGASGSGELFF. CDR3 nucleotide sequence: TGTGCCATCAGACCGGGACAGGGGGCATCTGGATCCGGGGAGCTGTTTTTT.

This clonotype was seen many times. The J gene is TRBJ2-3, the V gene TRBV4-1; D assignment may be TRBD1 or TRBD2 (6 bases each). Germline V lookup: CDR1 MGHRA, CDR2 YSYEKL. Trimming cost V 1 base and J 4 bases, with 15 bases left between them. This CDR3 region has 16 residues. The CDR3 reads CASSQGWGAVADTQYF. DNA for the CDR3: TGCGCCAGCAGCCAAGGATGGGGGGCCGTCGCAGATACGCAGTATTTT.

In its sample, this clonotype was seen many times. CDR3 DNA: TGCGCCAGCAGCTTGGACGCGGGGGCCACTGGAAACACCATATATTTT. Protein product: CASSLDAGATGNTIYF. This chain links TRBV5-1 with TRBJ1-3; D is perhaps TRBD1 (6 bases). Germline V gene data show CDR1 as SGHRS and CDR2 as YFSETQ. V was shortened by 0 bases and J by 2 bases, with 12 bases between the two germline ends. This CDR3 is 16 amino acids long.

In its sample, this clonotype was seen many times. The chain is built from TRBV5-6 and TRBJ2-5, with D perhaps assigned TRBD1 or TRBD2 (5 bases each). CDR3 size: 14 residues. In germline, CDR1 is SGHDT, CDR2 YYEEEE. V was pared by 0 bases and J by 5 bases, with 11 bases between. Written as DNA, the CDR3 is TGTGCCAGCAGCTTGGGGGGGTTTCAGGAGACCCAGTACTTC. Translated, it gives CASSLGGFQETQYF.

This clonotype was seen ten or more times. The chain joins TRBV10-3 to TRBJ2-3, with 7 bases fitting TRBD2. This CDR3 comprises 15 residues. The germline CDR1 and CDR2 sequences are ENHRY and SYGVKD. J gave up 2 bases and V 3 bases, and 5 bases lay outside the gene matches. Here the CDR3 DNA reads TGTGCCATCAGTGACGAGCGGGGTCCCACAGATACGCAGTATTTT. Translation gives CAISDERGPTDTQYF.

The chain links TRBV5-1 to TRBJ2-1; TRBD1 might be the D (7 bases). CDR3 length: 14 amino acids. Trimming pared 4 bases from V and 8 bases from J, leaving 16 bases between. Germline CDR1 reads SGHRS; CDR2 reads YFSETQ. The DNA for the CDR3 is TGCGCCAGCAGCATGGGCAGGGGGGAGGATGAGCAGTTCTTC. Translating gives CASSMGRGEDEQFF.

This clonotype was observed a few times. V and J are TRBV27 and TRBJ2-3, with D perhaps TRBD1 (5 bases). Between the trimmed V and J ends, which lost 10 bases and 9 bases, there was a span of 23 bases. This CDR3 is 14 amino acids long. Germline V gene sequence: CDR1 MNHEY, CDR2 SMNVEV (reference sequence). DNA for the CDR3: TGTGCCACCGGAGTCCGGACAAAAGTTGTCACGCAGTATTTT. It specifies CATGVRTKVVTQYF.

This clonotype was seen repeatedly, ten times or more. V gene TRBV6-1 combines with J gene TRBJ2-3, with 7 bases fitting TRBD1. This CDR3 comprises 13 residues. In germline, CDR1 is MNHNS, CDR2 SASEGT. Trimming at V came to 7 bases and at J to 2 bases, leaving 3 bases not matched to a gene. The CDR3 loop is CASKTGATDTQYF. The CDR3 bases are TGTGCCAGCAAAACAGGGGCCACAGATACGCAGTATTTT.

This clonotype has a count of ten or more. This chain connects TRBV10-3 to TRBJ2-7; D is undetermined. V was clipped by 0 bases and J by 4 bases, with 4 bases between them. CDR1 ENHRY and CDR2 SYGVKD come from the germline V gene. This CDR3 contains 12 residues. CDR3 nucleotides: TGTGCCATCAGTGAGTCGGGTTACGAGCAGTACTTC. Amino acids: CAISESGYEQYF.

This clonotype was seen many times. The CDR3 region has the DNA TGTGCCAGCAGCCAAGCGGTATTAGCATCTAGTGAGCAGTTCTTC. Its protein is CASSQAVLASSEQFF. V gene TRBV7-9 combines with J gene TRBJ2-1; D perhaps matches TRBD2 (5 bases). The CDR3 loop spans 15 amino acids. Trimming took off 5 bases at V and 9 bases at J, with 20 bases between the two ends. CDR1 is SEHNR, CDR2 FQNEAQ, per germline (reference sequence).

V and J are TRBV28 and TRBJ2-2; D gene uncertain. This CDR3 is 13 amino acids long. V was shortened by 8 bases and J by 7 bases, with 14 bases between the two germline ends. Per the germline V gene, CDR1 is MDHEN and CDR2 is SYDVKM. This CDR3 is CASPGPGNGELFF. The CDR3 DNA follows: TGTGCCAGCCCCGGGCCGGGTAACGGGGAGCTGTTTTTT.

This clonotype was observed many times. The chain couples TRBV20-1 to TRBJ2-1; perhaps TRBD1 as D (6 bases). Germline CDR1 is DFQATT and CDR2 is SNEGSKA (reference sequence). The V and J ends lost 4 bases and 5 bases respectively, with 12 bases between them. CDR3 length equals 13 residues. The CDR3 coding sequence is TGCAGTGCTACTACAGGGACCAACAATGAGCAGTTCTTC. Translating it yields CSATTGTNNEQFF.

A few counts support this clonotype. V usage is TRBV20-1 and J usage is TRBJ2-3, with D possibly matching TRBD2 (6 bases). The CDR3 is 15 residues long. The V gene lost 7 bases and the J gene lost 0 bases, with 17 bases spanning the gap. Germline-derived CDR1 and CDR2 are DFQATT and SNEGSKA (reference sequence). The CDR3 region is CSGQGEAGSTDTQYF. The CDR3 DNA is TGCAGTGGTCAGGGAGAGGCGGGGAGCACAGATACGCAGTATTTT.

Many counts were recorded for this clonotype. J is TRBJ2-3 and V is TRBV11-2; D is unresolved. The germline gives CDR1 SGHAT, CDR2 FQNNGV. This CDR3 is built from 16 residues. V was pared by 4 bases and J by 0 bases, with 14 bases between. The CDR3 region is CASSYRPSASTDTQYF. The CDR3 nucleotides read TGTGCCAGCAGCTACCGTCCTAGTGCTAGCACAGATACGCAGTATTTT.

This clonotype occurred many times. The V gene is TRBV29-1, the J gene TRBJ1-1, with 8 positions matching TRBD1. The J segment lost 4 bases and the V segment lost 7 bases, leaving 5 bases of the junction unmatched. The CDR3 is 12 amino acids. CDR1 SQVTM and CDR2 ANQGSEA come from the germline V gene. The CDR3 bases are TGCAGCGCCCGGACAGGGAGCACTGAAGCTTTCTTT. It is translated as CSARTGSTEAFF.

The chain has TRBV6-1 and TRBJ1-5; D uncertain. CDR3 length: 15 residues. Trimming removed 6 bases at V and 4 bases at J, with 16 bases between. The germline CDR1 and CDR2 sequences are MNHNS and SASEGT. This CDR3 reads CASSPDLGRNQPQHF. DNA for the CDR3: TGTGCCAGCAGCCCAGACTTGGGAAGGAATCAGCCCCAGCATTTT.